The rows below give T cell receptor beta chains drawn from one sample of a study of beta chain features in type 1 diabetes. Only in-frame clones appear in the TCRdb table, and some are missing; sequencing was by immunoSEQ multiplex PCR. The sample contains a few hundred thousand clones, roughly 16% of which appear only once. The sample consisted of naive CD4+ T cells from blood. The receptors here all came from a man aged 25 to 40 with type 1 diabetes. CDR3s include the opening cysteine and the closing phenylalanine or tryptophan.

CSVELRRVQETQYF TRBJ2-5 TRBV29-1
CASSFDPEGPETQYF TRBJ2-5 TRBV11-3
CASSLGGLHNEQFF TRBJ2-1 TRBV5-1
CSAGTDSNQPQHF TRBJ1-5 TRBV29-1
CASSGGEYTF TRBJ1-2 TRBV30
CASSRGLAGRQDTQYF TRBJ2-3 TRBV7-2
CASSERGTATYNEQFF TRBJ2-1 TRBV6-1
CASSPTSGMVNEQFF TRBJ2-1 TRBV7-9
CASSETGTGFSDEQFF TRBJ2-1 TRBV9
CASSSSRGMSTDTQYF TRBJ2-3 TRBV7-9
CASSELDSTDTQYF TRBJ2-3 TRBV25-1
CASSFDVRSEQFF TRBJ2-1 TRBV7-9
CAISDQRETNEQFF TRBJ2-1 TRBV10-3
CSVEWPLETQYF TRBJ2-5 TRBV29-1
CTSSRSSGNTGELFF TRBJ2-2 TRBV1
CSAIDRGRGQPQHF TRBJ1-5 TRBV29-1
CASSLMWGETQYF TRBJ2-5 TRBV7-2
CASNDGRPGGNQPQHF TRBJ1-5 TRBV19
CASSYTAPTDTQYF TRBJ2-3 TRBV6-5
CASGQGWNTEAFF TRBJ1-1 TRBV19
CASSQEWASGSSNEQFF TRBJ2-1 TRBV4-1
CASSESGVSGSMNEQFF TRBJ2-1 TRBV25-1
CASSLGPSYEQYF TRBJ2-7 TRBV7-2
CASSPRGGANYGYTF TRBJ1-2 TRBV18
CASSPSGSSYNEQFF TRBJ2-1 TRBV7-3
CASSLDRRNTGELFF TRBJ2-2 TRBV28
CASSVQGSAETQYF TRBJ2-5 TRBV9
CASSLANEKLFF TRBJ1-4 TRBV5-1
CSALPTSGIVF TRBJ2-1 TRBV20-1
CAWSPQGRGRNNEQFF TRBJ2-1 TRBV30
CASSFGQSSYEQYF TRBJ2-7 TRBV7-2
CASSPQGPDTQYF TRBJ2-3 TRBV14
CASSVDGLTDTQYF TRBJ2-3 TRBV9
CASTSGELAKNIQYF TRBJ2-4 TRBV28
CAWSVSRTGGSQPQHF TRBJ1-5 TRBV30
CASSAPRQTSYNEQFF TRBJ2-1 TRBV2
CASTLGSTSYNEQFF TRBJ2-1 TRBV28
CASSVAPSGNEQYF TRBJ2-7 TRBV9
CASSQPTSGANVLTF TRBJ2-6 TRBV7-8
CASSVVGSGANVLTF TRBJ2-6 TRBV9